Each of the 15 T cell receptor beta chains below was sequenced from the same sample in a study of blood T cell repertoires in COVID-19 (dated by TCRdb to 2020 to 2021). The method behind the library was the immunoSEQ multiplex PCR assay. TCRdb took this table from immuneACCESS and kept in-frame rearrangements with V and J called. Such tables lack part of the clones; where checked against another copy, unresolved V genes explain under half of the gap, and the rest is unexplained. Counted in this sample were 60,000 or so clones; around 74% of them appeared once. The ten largest account for 5.5% to 7% of the sample. Sample: peripheral blood. These TCRs come from a woman in her forties or fifties with active or convalescent COVID-19.

The V gene is TRBV19, the J gene TRBJ1-4; TRBD1 is a possible D gene (6 bases). The V end lost 7 bases, the J end lost 8 bases, and 20 bases lay between the germline ends. This CDR3 contains 15 residues. Germline V CDR1 and CDR2: LNHDA, SQIVND (reference sequence). Written as DNA, the CDR3 is TGTGCCAGTATTAGTCGGGCAGGGGTACGGGAAAAACTGTTTTTT. Its translation: CASISRAGVREKLFF.

Only one count was recorded for this clone. The chain carries TRBV7-3 and TRBJ1-1; 10 bases are a match to TRBD1. CDR3 length: 17 amino acids. The germline V gene encodes CDR1 SGHTA and CDR2 FQGTGA. V lost 5 bases to trimming and J lost 3 bases; unmatched junction nucleotides: 12. This CDR3 is CASSQSGQGLADTEAFF. CDR3 bases: TGTGCCAGCAGCCAATCGGGACAGGGGCTTGCGGACACTGAAGCTTTCTTT.

The V call is TRBV27, the J call TRBJ2-1; the D is unclear. Trimming cost V 7 bases and J 0 bases, with 13 bases left between them. There are 15 residues in the CDR3. Germline V gene sequence: CDR1 MNHEY, CDR2 SMNVEV (reference sequence). The CDR3 protein is CASTPTFPSYNEQFF. In DNA form, the CDR3 reads TGTGCCAGCACCCCGACATTCCCCTCCTACAATGAGCAGTTCTTC.

This chain uses TRBV6-5 with TRBJ2-1; D might be TRBD1 (6 bases). The CDR3 spans 12 residues. Germline lookup yields CDR1 MNHEY and CDR2 SVGAGI. V gave up 6 bases and J gave up 7 bases, with 10 bases separating them. CDR3 sequence (DNA): TGTGCCAGCAGCGTTACAGGGAATGAGCAGTTCTTC. Residues: CASSVTGNEQFF.

V is TRBV24-1 and J is TRBJ2-5; D is undetermined. Germline V lookup: CDR1 KGHDR, CDR2 SFDVKD. V gave up 2 bases and J gave up 0 bases, with 6 bases separating them. The length of the CDR3 is 14 residues. DNA for the CDR3: TGTGCCACCAGTGATTCTAGGAACCAAGAGACCCAGTACTTC. Translation gives CATSDSRNQETQYF.

The chain has TRBV5-5 and TRBJ2-3; D uncertain. The CDR3 has 15 residues. Germline V gene sequence: CDR1 SGHKS, CDR2 YYEKEE (reference sequence). The ends were cut back, 8 bases at V and 7 bases at J, with 23 bases in the middle. The CDR3 here is CASIEAPALLNTQYF. The CDR3 DNA follows: TGTGCCAGTATAGAGGCCCCCGCTCTCCTAAATACGCAGTATTTT. Using reference TRBV5-5 and TRBJ2-3 for the parts outside the CDR3, the full variable domain is DAGVTQSPTHLIKTRGQQVTLRCSPISGHKSVSWYQQVLGQGPQFIFQYYEKEERGRGNFPDRFSARQFPNYSSELNVNALLLGDSALYLCASIEAPALLNTQYFGPGTRLTVL.

This clone was observed once. The V and J genes are TRBV18 and TRBJ1-3, with a tentative D call TRBD1 (6 bases). The CDR3 totals 16 residues. The germline CDR1 and CDR2 sequences are KGHSH and LQKENI. V lost 2 bases to trimming and J lost 0 bases, with 11 bases between them. CDR3 protein: CASSPTGLSSGNTIYF. The CDR3 region has the DNA TGTGCCAGCTCACCAACAGGGCTCAGCTCTGGAAACACCATATATTTT.

The J gene is TRBJ2-7, the V gene TRBV7-9; D gene ambiguous. Germline loops: CDR1 SEHNR, CDR2 FQNEAQ (reference sequence). The germline V and J ends were trimmed by 4 bases and 0 bases, with 10 bases remaining between them. The CDR3 sequence is 14 residues long. DNA of the CDR3: TGTGCCAGCAGCTCCCACAGCCTCTCCTACGAGCAGTACTTC. This encodes CASSSHSLSYEQYF. Full variable domain (outside the CDR3, taken from reference TRBV7-9 and TRBJ2-7): DTGVSQNPRHKITKRGQNVTFRCDPISEHNRLYWYRQTLGQGPEFLTYFQNEAQLEKSRLLSDRFSAERPKGSFSTLEIQRTEQGDSAMYLCASSSHSLSYEQYFGPGTRLTVT.

The V call is TRBV20-1, the J call TRBJ1-1, with D possibly matching TRBD1 (6 bases). From germline, CDR1 is DFQATT and CDR2 SNEGSKA (reference sequence). With 3 bases removed from V and 4 bases from J, the gap between germline ends came to 15 bases. This CDR3 comprises 14 residues. This CDR3 reads CSASKGGVGTEAFF. For the CDR3, the DNA is TGCAGTGCTAGTAAAGGGGGGGTGGGCACTGAAGCTTTCTTT.

The rearrangement uses TRBV10-1 and TRBJ1-2; 8 bases agree with TRBD1. J gave up 7 bases and V 4 bases, and 11 bases lay outside the gene matches. CDR1 WNHNN and CDR2 SYGVQD come from the germline V gene (reference sequence). This CDR3 is 15 amino acids long. The CDR3 bases are TGCGCCAGCAGTGTTCAGGGGGCTGGAGTTGGTGGCTACACCTTC. Encoded protein: CASSVQGAGVGGYTF.

CDR3 amino acids: CASSYRAGGAYEQYF. The CDR3 nucleotides are TGTGCCAGCAGTTACCGAGCGGGAGGGGCCTACGAGCAGTACTTC. The gene calls are TRBV6-2 or TRBV6-3 and TRBJ2-7; 10 positions match TRBD2. J gave up 2 bases and V 2 bases, and 3 bases lay outside the gene matches. The CDR3 runs 15 residues. The germline CDR1 and CDR2 sequences are MNHEY and SVGEGT.

This clone was seen only once. J is TRBJ1-2 and V is TRBV28; D is possibly TRBD1 (5 bases). Germline assignment: CDR1 MDHEN and CDR2 SYDVKM. This CDR3 comprises 14 residues. With 3 bases removed from V and 4 bases from J, the gap between germline ends came to 12 bases. Written as DNA, the CDR3 is TGTGCCAGCAGTTTTGGGGGGAGGGCCTATGGCTACACCTTC. Its protein is CASSFGGRAYGYTF.

This sequence joins TRBV27 and TRBJ2-7; 9 positions agree with TRBD1. The CDR3 is made up of 15 amino acids. J was trimmed by 5 bases and V by 1 base; bases with no gene match: 6. Germline lookup yields CDR1 MNHEY and CDR2 SMNVEV (reference sequence). CDR3 region: CASSLLGQGVDEQYF. In nucleotides, the CDR3 is TGTGCCAGCAGTTTATTGGGACAGGGTGTTGACGAGCAGTACTTC.

The J gene is TRBJ2-7, the V gene TRBV11-3; a weak D match, TRBD1 (7 bases). The CDR3 is 12 amino acids. Germline V gene sequence: CDR1 SGHNT, CDR2 YENEEA. V was pared by 5 bases and J by 5 bases, with 10 bases between. CDR3 coding DNA: TGTGCCAGCAGCCAGGGGGGACACGAGCAGTACTTC. Amino acids: CASSQGGHEQYF.

This chain joins TRBV18 and TRBJ2-2; D is unclear. Trimming took off 3 bases at V and 3 bases at J, with 2 bases between the two ends. The germline CDR1 and CDR2 sequences are KGHSH and LQKENI. This CDR3 spans 12 amino acids. CDR3 DNA sequence: TGTGCCAGCTCACCCGACACCGGGGAGCTGTTTTTT. Translation gives CASSPDTGELFF.